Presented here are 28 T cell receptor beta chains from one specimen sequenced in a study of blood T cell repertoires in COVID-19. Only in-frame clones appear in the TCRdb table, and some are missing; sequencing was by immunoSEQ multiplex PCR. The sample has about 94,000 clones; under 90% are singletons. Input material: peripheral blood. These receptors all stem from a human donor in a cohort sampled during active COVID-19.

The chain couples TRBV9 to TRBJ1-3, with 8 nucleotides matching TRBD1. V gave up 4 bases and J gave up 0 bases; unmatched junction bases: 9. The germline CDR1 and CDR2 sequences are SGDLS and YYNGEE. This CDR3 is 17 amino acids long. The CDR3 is CASSPTPTGASGNTIYF. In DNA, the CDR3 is TGTGCCAGCAGCCCCACTCCGACAGGGGCCTCTGGAAACACCATATATTTT. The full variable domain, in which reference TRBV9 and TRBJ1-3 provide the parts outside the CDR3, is DSGVTQTPKHLITATGQRVTLRCSPRSGDLSVYWYQQSLDQGLQFLIQYYNGEERAKGNILERFSAQQFPDLHSELNLSSLELGDSALYFCASSPTPTGASGNTIYFGEGSWLTVV.

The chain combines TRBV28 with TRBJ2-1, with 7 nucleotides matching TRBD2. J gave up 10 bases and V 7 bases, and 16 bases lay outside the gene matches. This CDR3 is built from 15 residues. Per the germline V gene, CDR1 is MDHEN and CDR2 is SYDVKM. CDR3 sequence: CASTSPRRGGLEQFF. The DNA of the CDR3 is TGTGCCAGCACCAGTCCGCGGAGGGGAGGGTTGGAGCAGTTCTTC.

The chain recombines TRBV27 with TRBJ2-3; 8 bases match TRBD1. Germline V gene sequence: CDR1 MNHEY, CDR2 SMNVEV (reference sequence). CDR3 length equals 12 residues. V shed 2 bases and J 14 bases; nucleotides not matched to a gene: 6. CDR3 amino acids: CASSLVNRGLYF. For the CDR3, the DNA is TGTGCCAGCAGTTTAGTAAACAGGGGGTTGTATTTT.

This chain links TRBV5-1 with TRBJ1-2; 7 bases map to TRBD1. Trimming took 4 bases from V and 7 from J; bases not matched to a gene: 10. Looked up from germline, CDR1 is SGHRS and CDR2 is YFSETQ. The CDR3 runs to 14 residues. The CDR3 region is CASSPQQGSGGYTF. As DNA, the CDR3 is TGCGCCAGCAGCCCTCAACAGGGGTCCGGTGGCTACACCTTC. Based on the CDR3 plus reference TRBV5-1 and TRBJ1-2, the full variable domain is KAGVTQTPRYLIKTRGQQVTLSCSPISGHRSVSWYQQTPGQGLQFLFEYFSETQRNKGNFPGRFSGRQFSNSRSEMNVSTLELGDSALYLCASSPQQGSGGYTFGSGTRLTVV.

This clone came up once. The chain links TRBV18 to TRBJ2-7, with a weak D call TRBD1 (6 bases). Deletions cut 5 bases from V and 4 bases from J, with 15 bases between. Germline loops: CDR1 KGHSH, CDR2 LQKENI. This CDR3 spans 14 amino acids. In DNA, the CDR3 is TGTGCCAGCTCAACGACAGGTGATCAATACGAGCAGTACTTC. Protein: CASSTTGDQYEQYF.

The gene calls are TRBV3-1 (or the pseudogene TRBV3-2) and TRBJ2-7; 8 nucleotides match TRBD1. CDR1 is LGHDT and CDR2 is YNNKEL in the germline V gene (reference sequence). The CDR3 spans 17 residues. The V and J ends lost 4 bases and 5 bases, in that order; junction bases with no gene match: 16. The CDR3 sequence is CASSPQDTWTGLDEQYF. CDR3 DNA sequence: TGTGCCAGCAGCCCCCAAGACACATGGACAGGGCTGGACGAGCAGTACTTC.

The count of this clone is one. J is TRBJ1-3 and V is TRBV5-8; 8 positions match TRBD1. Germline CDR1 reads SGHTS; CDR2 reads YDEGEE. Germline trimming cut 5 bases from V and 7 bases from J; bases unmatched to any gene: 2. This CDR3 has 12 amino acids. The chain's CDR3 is CASRRQGNTIYF. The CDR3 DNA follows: TGTGCCAGCAGGAGACAGGGGAACACCATATATTTT.

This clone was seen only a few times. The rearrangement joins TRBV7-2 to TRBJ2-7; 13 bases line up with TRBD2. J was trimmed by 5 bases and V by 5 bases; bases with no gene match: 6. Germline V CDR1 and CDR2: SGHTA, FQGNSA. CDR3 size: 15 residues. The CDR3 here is CASSSGLAGVHEQYF. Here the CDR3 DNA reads TGTGCCAGCAGCAGCGGACTAGCGGGAGTCCACGAGCAGTACTTC.

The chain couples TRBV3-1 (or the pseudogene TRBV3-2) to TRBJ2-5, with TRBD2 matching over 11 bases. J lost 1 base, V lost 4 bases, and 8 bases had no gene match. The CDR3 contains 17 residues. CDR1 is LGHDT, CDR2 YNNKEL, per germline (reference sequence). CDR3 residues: CASSRTGTSGSQETQYF. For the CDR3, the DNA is TGTGCCAGCAGCCGAACCGGGACTAGCGGAAGCCAAGAGACCCAGTACTTC.

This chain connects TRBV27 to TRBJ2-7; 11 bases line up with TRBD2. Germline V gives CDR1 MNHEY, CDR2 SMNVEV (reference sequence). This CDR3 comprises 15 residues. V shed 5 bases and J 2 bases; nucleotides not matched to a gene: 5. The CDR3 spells CASSARLAGTYEQYF. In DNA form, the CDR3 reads TGTGCCAGCAGTGCCAGACTAGCGGGAACCTACGAGCAGTACTTC.

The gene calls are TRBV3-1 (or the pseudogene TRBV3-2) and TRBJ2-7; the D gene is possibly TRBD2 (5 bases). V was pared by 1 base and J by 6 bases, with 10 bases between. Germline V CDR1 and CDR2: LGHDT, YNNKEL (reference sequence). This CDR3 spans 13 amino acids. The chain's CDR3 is CASSQVAGTEQYF. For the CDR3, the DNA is TGTGCCAGCAGCCAAGTGGCGGGTACCGAGCAGTACTTC.

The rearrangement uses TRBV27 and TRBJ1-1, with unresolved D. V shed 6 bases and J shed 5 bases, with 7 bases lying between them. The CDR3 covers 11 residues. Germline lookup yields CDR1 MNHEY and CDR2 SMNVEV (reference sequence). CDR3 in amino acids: CASRPGTEAFF. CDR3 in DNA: TGTGCCAGCAGACCGGGGACTGAAGCTTTCTTT.

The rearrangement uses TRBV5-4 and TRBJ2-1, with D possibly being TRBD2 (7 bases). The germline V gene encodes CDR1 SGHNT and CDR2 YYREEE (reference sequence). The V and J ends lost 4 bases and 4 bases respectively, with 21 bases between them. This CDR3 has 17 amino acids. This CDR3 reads CASSRPAHRGAYNEQFF. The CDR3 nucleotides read TGTGCCAGCAGCAGACCGGCGCACCGGGGGGCTTACAATGAGCAGTTCTTC.

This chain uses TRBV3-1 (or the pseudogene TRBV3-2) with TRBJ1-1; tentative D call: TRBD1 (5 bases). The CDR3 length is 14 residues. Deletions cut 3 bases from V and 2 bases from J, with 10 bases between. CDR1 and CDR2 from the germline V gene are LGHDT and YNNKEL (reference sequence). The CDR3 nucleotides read TGTGCCAGCAGCCAGGGAGGGGTTAACACTGAAGCTTTCTTT. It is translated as CASSQGGVNTEAFF.

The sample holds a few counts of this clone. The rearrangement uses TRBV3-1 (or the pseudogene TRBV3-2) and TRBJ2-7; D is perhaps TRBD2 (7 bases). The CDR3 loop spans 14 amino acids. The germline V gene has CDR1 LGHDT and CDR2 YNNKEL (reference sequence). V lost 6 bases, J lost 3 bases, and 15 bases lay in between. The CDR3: CASSLGGGLYEQYF. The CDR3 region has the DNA TGTGCCAGCAGTCTAGGGGGAGGGCTCTACGAGCAGTACTTC.

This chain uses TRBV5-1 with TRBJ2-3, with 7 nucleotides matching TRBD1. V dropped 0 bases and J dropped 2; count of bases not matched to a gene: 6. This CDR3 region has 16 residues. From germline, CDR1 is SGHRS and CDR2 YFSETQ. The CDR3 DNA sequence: TGCGCCAGCAGCTTGGGGGACAGACCCTTCACAGATACGCAGTATTTT. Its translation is CASSLGDRPFTDTQYF.

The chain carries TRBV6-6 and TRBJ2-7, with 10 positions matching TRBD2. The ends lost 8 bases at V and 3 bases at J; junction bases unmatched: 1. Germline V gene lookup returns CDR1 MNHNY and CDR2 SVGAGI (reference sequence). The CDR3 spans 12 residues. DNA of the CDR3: TGTGCCAGCGGACTAGCGGACTACGAGCAGTACTTC. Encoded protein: CASGLADYEQYF.

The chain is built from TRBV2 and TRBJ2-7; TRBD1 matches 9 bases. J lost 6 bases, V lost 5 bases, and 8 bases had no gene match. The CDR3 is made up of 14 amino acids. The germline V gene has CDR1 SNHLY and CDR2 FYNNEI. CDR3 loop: CASSRGQGLFEQYF. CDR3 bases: TGTGCCAGCAGTAGAGGACAGGGGCTCTTCGAGCAGTACTTC.

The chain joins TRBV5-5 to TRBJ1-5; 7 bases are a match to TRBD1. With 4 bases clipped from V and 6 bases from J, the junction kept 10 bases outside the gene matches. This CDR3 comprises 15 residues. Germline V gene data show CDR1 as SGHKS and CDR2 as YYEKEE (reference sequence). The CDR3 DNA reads TGTGCCAGCAGCATCCGACAGGGAACGGGTCAGCCCCAGCATTTT. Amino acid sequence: CASSIRQGTGQPQHF.

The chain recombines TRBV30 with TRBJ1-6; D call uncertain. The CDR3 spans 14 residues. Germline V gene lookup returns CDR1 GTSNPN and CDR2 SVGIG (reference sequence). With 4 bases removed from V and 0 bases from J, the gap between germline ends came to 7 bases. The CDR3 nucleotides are TGTGCCTGGACACGCTACTCCTATAATTCACCCCTCCACTTT. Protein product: CAWTRYSYNSPLHF.

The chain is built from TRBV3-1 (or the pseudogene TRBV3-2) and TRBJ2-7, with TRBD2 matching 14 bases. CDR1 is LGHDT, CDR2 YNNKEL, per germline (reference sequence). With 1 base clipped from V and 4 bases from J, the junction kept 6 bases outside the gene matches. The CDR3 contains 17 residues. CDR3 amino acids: CASSQALRTSGRYEQYF. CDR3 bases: TGTGCCAGCAGCCAAGCCCTCCGGACTAGCGGGAGGTACGAGCAGTACTTC.

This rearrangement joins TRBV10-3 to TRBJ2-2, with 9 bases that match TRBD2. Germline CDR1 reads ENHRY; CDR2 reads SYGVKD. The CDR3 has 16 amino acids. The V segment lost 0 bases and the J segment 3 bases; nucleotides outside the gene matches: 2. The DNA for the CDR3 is TGTGCCATCAGTGAGTCGAGGACTAGCGACACCGGGGAGCTGTTTTTT. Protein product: CAISESRTSDTGELFF.

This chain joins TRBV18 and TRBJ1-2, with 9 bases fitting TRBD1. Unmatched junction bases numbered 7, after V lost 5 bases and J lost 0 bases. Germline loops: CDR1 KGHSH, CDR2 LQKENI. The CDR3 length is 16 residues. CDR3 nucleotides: TGTGCCAGCTCATCGACAGGGGGACCGACTAACTATGGCTACACCTTC. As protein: CASSSTGGPTNYGYTF.

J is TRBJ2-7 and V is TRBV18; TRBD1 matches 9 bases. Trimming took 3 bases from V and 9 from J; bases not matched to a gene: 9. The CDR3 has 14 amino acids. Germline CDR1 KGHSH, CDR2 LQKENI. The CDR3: CASSPAGQGSVQYF. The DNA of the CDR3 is TGTGCCAGCTCACCCGCGGGACAGGGCTCGGTGCAGTACTTC.

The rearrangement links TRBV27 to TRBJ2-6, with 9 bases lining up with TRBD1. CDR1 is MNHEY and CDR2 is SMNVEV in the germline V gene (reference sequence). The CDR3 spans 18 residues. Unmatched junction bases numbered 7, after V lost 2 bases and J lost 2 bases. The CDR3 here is CASSLGTGNRPGANVLTF. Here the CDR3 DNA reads TGTGCCAGCAGTTTAGGGACAGGGAATCGACCTGGGGCCAACGTCCTGACTTTC.

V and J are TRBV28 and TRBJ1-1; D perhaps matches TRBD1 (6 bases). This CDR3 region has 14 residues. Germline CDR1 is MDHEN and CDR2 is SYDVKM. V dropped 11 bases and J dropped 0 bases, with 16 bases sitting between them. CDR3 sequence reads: CADPPTGMNTEAFF. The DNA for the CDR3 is TGTGCCGACCCCCCCACAGGGATGAACACTGAAGCTTTCTTT.

For the CDR3, the DNA is TGTGCCAGTAGTATACGGGCCACACGGGGTCAGCCCCAGCATTTT. It encodes CASSIRATRGQPQHF. The rearrangement uses TRBV19 and TRBJ1-5; D remains ambiguous. This CDR3 region has 15 residues. Per the germline V gene, CDR1 is LNHDA and CDR2 is SQIVND (reference sequence). Trimming shortened V by 2 bases and J by 6 bases, and 14 bases separated the two germline ends.

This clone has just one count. This CDR3 is CASSLQGGSPLHF. For the CDR3, the DNA is TGTGCCAGCAGTCTACAGGGTGGGTCACCCCTCCACTTT. The rearrangement links TRBV3-1 (or the pseudogene TRBV3-2) to TRBJ1-6; tentatively, D is TRBD1 (6 bases). Trimming cost V 6 bases and J 10 bases, with 13 bases left between them. Per the germline V gene, CDR1 is LGHDT and CDR2 is YNNKEL (reference sequence). CDR3 length: 13 amino acids.